These T cell receptor beta chains were read from a single sample in a study of CD8 T cell repertoires and HIV-1 epitope variants. The method was immunoSEQ multiplex PCR; TCRdb's version includes in-frame clones alone and lacks a portion of them. The sample lists approximately 5,000 clones, about 60% occurring once. These receptors lack a known antigen. The sequencing input was cultured CD8+ T cells derived from PBMCs. The receptors stem from a male donor with HIV. The CDR3 runs from the conserved cysteine through the conserved F or W. A D gene is named only where the DNA matches it firmly. Clone size is given for some rows only: seen once, a few or many times, or a class if the clone is expanded.

>TRBV7-6|-|TRBJ2-1|-
CASSLASGREYNEQFF
TGTGCCAGCAGCTTAGCCTCAGGGAGAGAATACAATGAGCAGTTCTTC
>TRBV5-1|TRBD2|TRBJ2-5|-
CASSSLAGGGETQYF
TGCGCCAGCAGTTCGTTAGCGGGAGGGGGAGAGACCCAGTACTTC
>TRBV4-1|-|TRBJ2-7|-
CASSRILDYEQYF
TGCGCCAGCAGCCGTATACTCGACTACGAGCAGTACTTC
>TRBV5-4|TRBD1|TRBJ1-5|-
CASSSGQGEQPQHF
TGTGCCAGCAGCTCGGGACAGGGGGAACAGCCCCAGCATTTT
>TRBV27|-|TRBJ1-6|-
CASSFSQDLNSPLHF
TGTGCCAGCAGTTTCAGCCAGGATTTGAATTCACCCCTCCACTTT
>TRBV2|TRBD1|TRBJ1-1|-
CASSTGGNTEAFF
TGTGCCAGCAGTACAGGGGGGAACACTGAAGCTTTCTTT
>TRBV5-6|-|TRBJ2-7|few
CASSSDRSYEQYF
TGTGCCAGCAGCAGCGACAGGAGTTACGAGCAGTACTTC
>TRBV29-1|-|TRBJ2-1|few
CSVEGGPYNEQFF
TGCAGCGTCGAGGGAGGCCCCTACAATGAGCAGTTCTTC
>TRBV5-1|TRBD1|TRBJ2-1|few
CASSRGTGNEQFF
TGCGCCAGCAGCCGTGGGACAGGTAACGAGCAGTTCTTC
>TRBV13|-|TRBJ2-2|-
CASSLATRGELFF
TGTGCCAGCAGCTTAGCCACAAGGGGGGAGCTGTTTTTT
>TRBV28|-|TRBJ2-3|-
CASSGGLRGTDTQYF
TGTGCCAGCAGTGGAGGACTCCGGGGCACAGATACGCAGTATTTT
>TRBV5-1|TRBD2|TRBJ2-7|-
CASSLLADEQYF
TGCGCCAGCTCCCTACTAGCGGACGAGCAGTACTTC
>TRBV27|TRBD2|TRBJ2-7|-
CASSPISTSGSSYEQYF
TGTGCCAGCAGCCCCATCTCTACTAGCGGGAGCTCCTACGAGCAGTACTTC
>TRBV5-1|TRBD2|TRBJ2-3|-
CASSPTSGTTLSTDTQYF
TGCGCCAGCAGCCCGACTAGCGGGACCACTCTGAGCACAGATACGCAGTATTTT
>TRBV6-1|-|TRBJ1-2|-
CASSATGMGGYTF
TGTGCCAGCAGTGCCACAGGAATGGGAGGCTACACCTTC
>TRBV18|TRBD1|TRBJ2-7|-
CASSPGGTGYHEQYF
TGTGCCAGCTCACCGGGAGGGACAGGGTATCACGAGCAGTACTTC
>TRBV4-2|TRBD2|TRBJ2-7|-
CASSQDPPGLAGGRDEQYF
TGTGCCAGCAGCCAAGATCCCCCAGGACTAGCGGGGGGACGTGACGAGCAGTACTTC
>TRBV5-1|-|TRBJ2-3|-
CASSLERLSTDTQYF
TGCGCCAGCAGCTTGGAGAGGCTTAGCACAGATACGCAGTATTTT
>TRBV9|TRBD2|TRBJ2-1|once
CASKRLPERGGPYNEQFF
TGTGCCAGCAAGCGGTTACCGGAGCGGGGGGGCCCCTACAATGAGCAGTTCTTC
>TRBV29-1|-|TRBJ1-4|-
CSVRVGGGNEKLFF
TGCAGCGTCCGGGTCGGGGGGGGTAATGAAAAACTGTTTTTT
>TRBV5-1|TRBD1|TRBJ1-5|medium-sized
CASSPTGHQPQHF
TGCGCCAGCAGCCCGACAGGGCATCAGCCCCAGCATTTT
>TRBV13|-|TRBJ2-3|-
CASSLGGTDTQYF
TGTGCCAGCAGCTTAGGAGGGACAGATACGCAGTATTTT
>TRBV6-5|-|TRBJ2-7|once
CASRYRESSYEQYF
TGTGCCAGCAGATACAGGGAAAGCTCCTACGAGCAGTACTTC
>TRBV5-1|TRBD2|TRBJ2-3|-
CASSPGLAATDTQYF
TGCGCCAGCAGCCCCGGACTAGCGGCCACAGATACGCAGTATTTT
>TRBV4-3|-|TRBJ1-1|-
CASSQTLDTEAFF
TGCGCCAGCAGCCAAACTCTCGACACTGAAGCTTTCTTT
>TRBV2|-|TRBJ1-1|-
CASKGPMNTEAFF
TGTGCCAGCAAGGGTCCCATGAACACTGAAGCTTTCTTT
>TRBV19|TRBD1|TRBJ1-3|-
CASSIDEYPGTAGNTIYF
TGTGCCAGTAGTATAGATGAGTACCCCGGGACAGCTGGAAACACCATATATTTT
>TRBV7-9|TRBD1|TRBJ2-7|-
CASSSWEGQGEQYF
TGTGCCAGCAGCTCATGGGAGGGACAGGGCGAGCAGTACTTC
>TRBV7-9|TRBD1|TRBJ2-7|-
CASNPGQGPYEQYF
TGTGCCAGCAACCCGGGACAGGGACCTTACGAGCAGTACTTC
>TRBV5-6|TRBD2|TRBJ2-7|-
CASSLFLGLAGEKYF
TGTGCCAGCAGCTTGTTTCTGGGACTAGCGGGAGAGAAGTACTTC
>TRBV7-2|-|TRBJ1-1|-
CASSTKGRGAEAFF
TGTGCCAGCAGCACCAAGGGCCGAGGCGCTGAAGCTTTCTTT
>TRBV4-2|-|TRBJ2-5|-
CASSQTAGETQYF
TGTGCCAGCAGCCAAACCGCCGGGGAGACCCAGTACTTC
>TRBV6-5|TRBD1|TRBJ2-2|-
CASSLTGGRSGELFF
TGTGCCAGCAGTTTGACAGGGGGCAGGAGCGGGGAGCTGTTTTTT
>TRBV28|TRBD2|TRBJ2-7|few
CASSPEAGVSEQYF
TGTGCCAGCAGTCCGGAAGCGGGAGTAAGCGAGCAGTACTTC
>TRBV4-2|TRBD1|TRBJ2-7|-
CASSHLGTGTGSSNEQYF
TGTGCCAGCAGCCACCTTGGGACCGGGACAGGGAGCTCCAACGAGCAGTACTTC
>TRBV5-6|-|TRBJ1-6|-
CASSFLQGVNSPLHF
TGTGCCAGCAGCTTCCTCCAGGGCGTGAATTCACCCCTCCACTTT